This passage covers 3 T cell receptor beta chains from one sample sequenced in a study of beta chain features in type 1 diabetes (dated by TCRdb to the late 2010s). The library was generated by the immunoSEQ multiplex PCR assay. The entire amount of isolated RNA was reverse transcribed using the High Capacity cDNA Reverse Transcription Kit, so the sequenced TCRB transcripts were expressed ones. Entries here come from immuneACCESS through TCRdb and include only in-frame sequences with V and J called. Some clones fail to appear in such tables; in the studies checked, an unresolved V gene covers under half of the shortfall, and the cause of the remainder is unknown. This sample is represented by approximately 250,000 clones; about 9.3% of them were singletons. The ten largest clones capture about 0.037% of the sample. Sequencing was performed on naive CD4+ T cells from blood. The cell subset or site label, read with the paper, signifies: true naive CD4+ T cells. The receptor set was obtained from a woman aged 18-35 years in good health.

The chain combines TRBV5-1 with TRBJ1-5; TRBD1 agrees at 9 bases. The ends lost 3 bases at V and 5 bases at J; junction bases unmatched: 9. The CDR3 has 16 amino acids. Germline V gives CDR1 SGHRS, CDR2 YFSETQ. CDR3 in amino acids: CASSSGTGSSDQPQHF. The CDR3 DNA sequence: TGCGCCAGCAGCTCAGGGACAGGGTCCAGCGATCAGCCCCAGCATTTT.

This clone has only a few counts. The genes are TRBV20-1 and TRBJ2-5; D is ambiguous. Trimming pared 3 bases from V and 5 bases from J, leaving 7 bases between. This CDR3 has 11 amino acids. Per the germline V gene, CDR1 is DFQATT and CDR2 is SNEGSKA (reference sequence). CDR3: CSARSRETQYF. The CDR3 DNA sequence: TGCAGTGCTAGGTCCCGGGAGACCCAGTACTTC.

This clone was seen only a few times. V is TRBV15 and J is TRBJ2-1, with TRBD2 matching over 7 bases. Germline values: CDR1 LNHNV, CDR2 YYDKDF (reference sequence). The ends lost 3 bases at V and 12 bases at J; junction bases unmatched: 8. The CDR3 is 13 amino acids. This chain's CDR3 is CATSSARGGVQFF. DNA for the CDR3: TGTGCCACCAGCAGTGCCCGGGGAGGGGTGCAGTTCTTC.